The TCR beta chain under discussion was sequenced for a study of spatial heterogeneity in lung cancer. TCRdb redid the calling of the 5' RACE reads with MiXCR, one entry per CDR3 protein. Of roughly 3,500 distinct CDR3 sequences detected, around 3.5% appear once; the ten largest clones hold approximately 15%. Broader study findings: Counts of expanded alpha and beta TCRs within tumors tracked the tumor nonsynonymous mutation count.

This sample's time point: sample taken at primary tumor resection. The table lists this clonotype with many counts. Its target is not known. This CDR3 has 15 residues. V gave up 5 bases and J gave up 1 base, with 12 bases separating them. The V gene's germline CDR1 is LNHDA and CDR2 SQIVND (reference sequence). This chain joins TRBV19 and TRBJ1-5; D is undetermined. The receptor was isolated from a male donor with early-stage non-small cell lung cancer. The specimen was lung tumor tissue, collected at surgery. The CDR3 DNA reads TGTGCCAGTAGTGGGAAGAAGGGAAGCAATCAGCCCCAGCATTTT. It is translated as CASSGKKGSNQPQHF.